The 14 T cell receptor beta chains given below trace back to one sample, sequenced in a study of shared clonotypes between healthy human individuals. The table came from immunoSEQ multiplex PCR; TCRdb's copy has only in-frame clones and leaves some out. The sample shows more than 2 million clones, 85% to 95% of them seen only once. The material sequenced was naive CD4+ T cells sorted from blood. Subset noted: CD45RA+ positively selected. All receptors come from a young man in good health.

The chain has TRBV10-1 and TRBJ2-2; 7 bases are shared with TRBD2. CDR3 length: 14 amino acids. In germline, CDR1 is WNHNN, CDR2 SYGVQD (reference sequence). V shed 4 bases and J 4 bases; nucleotides not matched to a gene: 3. CDR3 sequence (DNA): TGCGCCAGCAGTGGGGACTATACCACCGGGGAGCTGTTTTTT. Amino acid sequence: CASSGDYTTGELFF.

V gene TRBV30 combines with J gene TRBJ2-3; TRBD2 aligns across 10 bases. The CDR3 runs to 18 residues. Germline values: CDR1 GTSNPN, CDR2 SVGIG (reference sequence). V lost 1 base to trimming and J lost 2 bases; unmatched junction nucleotides: 12. The CDR3 DNA reads as TGTGCCTGGAGTGGAGGGCTAGCGGGGGCCTTAACCACAGATACGCAGTATTTT. Protein sequence: CAWSGGLAGALTTDTQYF.

This clone was observed a few times. This sequence joins TRBV6-5 and TRBJ2-5; D is perhaps TRBD2 (6 bases). Germline V gene data show CDR1 as MNHEY and CDR2 as SVGAGI. V was shortened by 5 bases and J by 5 bases, with 12 bases between the two germline ends. The CDR3 has 13 amino acids. CDR3 loop: CASSTWGVETQYF. In DNA, the CDR3 is TGTGCCAGCAGTACCTGGGGGGTGGAGACCCAGTACTTC.

This clone has a count of ten or more. This chain joins TRBV7-2 and TRBJ2-7; TRBD2 matches 7 bases. Losses at the gene ends were 4 bases for V and 0 bases for J; bases not matched to a gene: 6. Looked up from germline, CDR1 is SGHTA and CDR2 is FQGNSA. This CDR3 region has 15 residues. Here the CDR3 reads CASSSVGGSSYEQYF. The CDR3 region has the DNA TGTGCCAGCAGCTCGGTCGGGGGGAGCTCCTACGAGCAGTACTTC. The full variable domain, in which reference TRBV7-2 and TRBJ2-7 provide the parts outside the CDR3, is GAGVSQSPSNKVTEKGKDVELRCDPISGHTALYWYRQSLGQGLEFLIYFQGNSAPDKSGLPSDRFSAERTGGSVSTLTIQRTQQEDSAVYLCASSSVGGSSYEQYFGPGTRLTVT.

The rearrangement joins TRBV7-8 to TRBJ2-3; 9 bases map to TRBD2. The J segment lost 7 bases and the V segment lost 0 bases, leaving 8 bases of the junction unmatched. Germline CDR1 is SGHVS and CDR2 is FQNEAQ. The CDR3 is made up of 16 amino acids. CDR3 in amino acids: CASSLAGGGAPHTQYF. The CDR3 region has the DNA TGTGCCAGCAGCTTAGCGGGCGGGGGGGCCCCTCATACGCAGTATTTT.

The rearrangement links TRBV27 to TRBJ2-7; TRBD1 aligns across 8 bases. Germline trimming cut 6 bases from V and 7 bases from J; bases unmatched to any gene: 8. In germline, CDR1 is MNHEY, CDR2 SMNVEV (reference sequence). The CDR3 extends over 13 amino acids. The CDR3 coding sequence is TGTGCCAGCAGACGGACAGGGTTGTGGGAGCAGTACTTC. This translates into CASRRTGLWEQYF.

The chain links TRBV7-9 to TRBJ1-4; tentatively, D is TRBD1 (5 bases). The germline CDR1 and CDR2 sequences are SEHNR and FQNEAQ (reference sequence). The CDR3 is 16 amino acids. The ends were cut back, 4 bases at V and 7 bases at J, with 19 bases in the middle. The CDR3 coding sequence is TGTGCCAGCAGCTCCTCGGGACGGGGCCCGGGTGAAAAACTGTTTTTT. It translates to CASSSSGRGPGEKLFF.

This chain links TRBV9 with TRBJ2-1; D might be TRBD2 (6 bases). Germline lookup yields CDR1 SGDLS and CDR2 YYNGEE. V was pared by 0 bases and J by 4 bases, with 14 bases between. The CDR3 runs to 16 residues. CDR3 DNA sequence: TGTGCCAGCAGCGTAGCTTTGGCGGGAAGTTACAATGAGCAGTTCTTC. Translated: CASSVALAGSYNEQFF.

This chain uses TRBV19 with TRBJ1-1, with unresolved D. Trimming left V 4 bases short and J 3 bases short, with 15 bases between. Germline CDR1 and CDR2: LNHDA and SQIVND (reference sequence). CDR3 length: 15 amino acids. As DNA, the CDR3 is TGTGCCAGTAGTAAAGGTGGACCGGTGGACACTGAAGCTTTCTTT. The encoded protein is CASSKGGPVDTEAFF.

In regard to this clone: One end of the junction fails to match germline, which may point to a read error. The CDR3 is CASSPQQGHLPANF. CDR3 in DNA: TGTGCCAGCAGCCCACAGCAGGGCCACCTACCGGCGAACTTC. This chain connects TRBV7-9 to TRBJ1-2; TRBD1 might be the D (5 bases). The CDR3 totals 14 residues. Germline-derived CDR1 and CDR2 are SEHNR and FQNEAQ (reference sequence).

The chain joins TRBV6-1 to TRBJ2-7, with 7 bases lining up with TRBD2. The CDR3 is 14 amino acids. The germline gives CDR1 MNHNS, CDR2 SASEGT. After removal of 5 bases from V and 1 base from J, the junction contained 5 bases not matched to a gene. The CDR3 nucleotides are TGTGCCAGCAGTTCTAGCGGATTATCCTACGAGCAGTACTTC. It specifies CASSSSGLSYEQYF.

The V and J genes are TRBV5-1 and TRBJ2-1; 10 nucleotides align to TRBD1. Germline CDR1 reads SGHRS; CDR2 reads YFSETQ. After removal of 4 bases from V and 14 bases from J, the junction contained 6 bases not matched to a gene. The CDR3 has 12 residues. The CDR3, as DNA: TGCGCCAGCAGCCTCCCGGGACAGGGGAAGTTCTTC. This translates into CASSLPGQGKFF.

The V and J genes are TRBV5-1 and TRBJ1-1; D uncertain. CDR1 is SGHRS, CDR2 YFSETQ, per germline. Trimming shortened V by 2 bases and J by 1 base, and 15 bases separated the two germline ends. The CDR3 extends over 16 amino acids. This CDR3 reads CASSFGSSAGNTEAFF. In DNA form, the CDR3 reads TGCGCCAGCAGCTTCGGCTCCTCTGCTGGGAACACTGAAGCTTTCTTT.

The J gene is TRBJ2-3, the V gene TRBV2; the D is unclear. The CDR3 is made up of 14 amino acids. Trimming pared 9 bases from V and 4 bases from J, leaving 17 bases between. The germline V gene encodes CDR1 SNHLY and CDR2 FYNNEI. For the CDR3, the DNA is TGTGCCAGTCACCGGGCAGGCGTCGCAGATACGCAGTATTTT. Protein: CASHRAGVADTQYF.